One TCR beta chain is described in this entry. This entry comes from a study of blood T cell repertoires in COVID-19. The wider study: The United States, Italy and Spain were the sources of the acute and convalescent COVID-19 samples. Nucleic acid was either cDNA or gDNA, and it came from T cells, B-cell-depleted T cells, or PBMCs.

Per the study methods: Amplification from reference gene primers served as the basis for estimated nucleated cell counts. TCRdb keeps only in-frame clones here, not all; method: immunoSEQ multiplex PCR. That table is the source of V, J and clone size, and D and trimming were worked out from the DNA. This sample carries about 75,000 clones, around 74% of them seen once, and the ten largest clones take 5% to 5.5%. This CDR3 spans 14 amino acids. Germline V CDR1 and CDR2: MGHRA, YSYEKL. V lost 6 bases and J lost 8, with 19 bases in between. The chain joins TRBV4-1 to TRBJ1-1, with D hard to call. Sequencing was carried out using peripheral blood. This clonotype was sampled from a woman aged 80 or over with active or convalescent COVID-19. CDR3 sequence (DNA): TGCGCCAGCAGTAGGAGTCCCGCGATTGCCGAAGCTTTCTTT. Translated: CASSRSPAIAEAFF.